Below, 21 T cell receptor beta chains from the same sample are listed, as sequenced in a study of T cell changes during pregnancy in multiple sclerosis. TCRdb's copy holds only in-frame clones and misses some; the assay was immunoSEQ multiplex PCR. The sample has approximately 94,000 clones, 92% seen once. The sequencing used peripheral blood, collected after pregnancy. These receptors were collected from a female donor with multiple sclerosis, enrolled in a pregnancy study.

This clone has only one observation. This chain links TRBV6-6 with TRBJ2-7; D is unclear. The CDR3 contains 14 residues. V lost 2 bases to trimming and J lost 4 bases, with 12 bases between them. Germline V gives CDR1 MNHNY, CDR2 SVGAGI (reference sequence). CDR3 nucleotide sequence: TGTGCCAGCAGTTACCCCGGCGGATGGTACGAGCAGTACTTC. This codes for CASSYPGGWYEQYF.

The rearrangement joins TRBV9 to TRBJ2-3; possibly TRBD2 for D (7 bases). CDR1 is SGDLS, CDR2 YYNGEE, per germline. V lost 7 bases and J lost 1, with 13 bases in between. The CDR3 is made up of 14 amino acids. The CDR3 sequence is CASSPGGRTDTQYF. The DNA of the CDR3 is TGTGCCAGCTCCCCCGGGGGGCGCACAGATACGCAGTATTTT.

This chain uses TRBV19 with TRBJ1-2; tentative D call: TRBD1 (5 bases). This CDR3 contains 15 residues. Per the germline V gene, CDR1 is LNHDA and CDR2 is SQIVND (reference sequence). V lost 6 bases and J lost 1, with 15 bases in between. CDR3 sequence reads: CASSPLGTDNYGYTF. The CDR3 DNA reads TGTGCCAGTAGCCCTCTCGGGACTGATAACTATGGCTACACCTTC.

The CDR3 loop reads CASAVQGAPGELFF. CDR3 sequence (DNA): TGTGCTAGTGCGGTACAGGGGGCTCCCGGGGAGCTGTTTTTT. The chain couples TRBV12-5 to TRBJ2-2; the match to TRBD1 covers 9 bases. The V gene end was trimmed by 7 bases and the J gene end by 6 bases; junction bases not matched to a gene: 6. The CDR3 sequence is 14 residues long. Looked up from germline, CDR1 is LGHNT and CDR2 is FRNRAP.

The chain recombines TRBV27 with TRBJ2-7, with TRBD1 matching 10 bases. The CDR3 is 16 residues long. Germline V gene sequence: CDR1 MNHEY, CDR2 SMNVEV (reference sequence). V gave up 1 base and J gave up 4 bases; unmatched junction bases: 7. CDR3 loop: CASSLYVGTGVYEQYF. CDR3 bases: TGTGCCAGCAGTTTATACGTCGGGACAGGGGTGTACGAGCAGTACTTC.

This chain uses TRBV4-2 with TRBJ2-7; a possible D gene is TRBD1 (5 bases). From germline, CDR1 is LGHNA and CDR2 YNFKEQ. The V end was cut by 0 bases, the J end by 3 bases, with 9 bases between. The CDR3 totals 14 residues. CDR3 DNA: TGTGCCAGCAGCCAAGACAGGGCCTTCTACGAGCAGTACTTC. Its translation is CASSQDRAFYEQYF.

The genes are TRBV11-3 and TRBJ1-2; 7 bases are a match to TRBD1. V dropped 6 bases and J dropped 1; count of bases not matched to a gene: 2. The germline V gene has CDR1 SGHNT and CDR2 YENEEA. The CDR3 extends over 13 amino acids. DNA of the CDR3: TGTGCCAGCAGTGGGGACAGTAACTATGGCTACACCTTC. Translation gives CASSGDSNYGYTF.

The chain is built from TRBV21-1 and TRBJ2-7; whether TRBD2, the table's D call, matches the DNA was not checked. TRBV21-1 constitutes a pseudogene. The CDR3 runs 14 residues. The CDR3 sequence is CASSMLAGSYEQYF. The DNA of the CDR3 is TGTGCCAGCAGCATGCTAGCGGGGTCCTACGAGCAGTACTTC.

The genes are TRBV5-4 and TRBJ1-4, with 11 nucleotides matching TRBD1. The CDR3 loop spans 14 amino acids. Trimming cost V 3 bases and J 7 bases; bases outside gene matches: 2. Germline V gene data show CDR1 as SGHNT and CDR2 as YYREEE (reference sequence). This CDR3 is CASSSGQGVEKLFF. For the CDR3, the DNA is TGTGCCAGCAGCTCGGGACAGGGGGTTGAAAAACTGTTTTTT.

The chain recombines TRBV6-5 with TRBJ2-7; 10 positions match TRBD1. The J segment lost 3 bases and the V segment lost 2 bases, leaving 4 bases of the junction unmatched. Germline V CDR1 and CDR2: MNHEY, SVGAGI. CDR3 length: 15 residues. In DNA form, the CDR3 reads TGTGCCAGCAGTTACCGCAGGACAGGGGGCTACGAGCAGTACTTC. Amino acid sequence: CASSYRRTGGYEQYF.

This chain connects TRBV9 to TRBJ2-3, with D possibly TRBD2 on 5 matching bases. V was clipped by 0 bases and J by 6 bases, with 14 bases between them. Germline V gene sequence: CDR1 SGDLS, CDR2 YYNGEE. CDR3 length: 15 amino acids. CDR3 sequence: CASSVAGMLRDTQYF. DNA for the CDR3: TGTGCCAGCAGCGTAGCGGGGATGTTGAGGGATACGCAGTATTTT.

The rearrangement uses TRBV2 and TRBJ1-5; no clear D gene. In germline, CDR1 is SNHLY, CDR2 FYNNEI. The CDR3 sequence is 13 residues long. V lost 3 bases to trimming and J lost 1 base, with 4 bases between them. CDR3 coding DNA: TGTGCCAGCAGTGACGGGAGCAATCAGCCCCAGCATTTT. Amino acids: CASSDGSNQPQHF.

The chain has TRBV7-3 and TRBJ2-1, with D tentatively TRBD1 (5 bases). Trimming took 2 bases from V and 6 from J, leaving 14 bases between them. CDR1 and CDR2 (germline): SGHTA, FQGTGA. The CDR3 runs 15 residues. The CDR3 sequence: CASSLEGSQGNEQFF. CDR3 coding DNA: TGTGCCAGCAGCTTAGAAGGAAGCCAGGGCAATGAGCAGTTCTTC.

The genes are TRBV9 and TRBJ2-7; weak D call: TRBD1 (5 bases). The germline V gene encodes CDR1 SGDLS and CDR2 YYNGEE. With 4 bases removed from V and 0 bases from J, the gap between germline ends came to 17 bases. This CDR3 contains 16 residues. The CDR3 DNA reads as TGTGCCAGCAGCCCCCTCCTCAGGGCCAACTCCTACGAGCAGTACTTC. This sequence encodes CASSPLLRANSYEQYF.

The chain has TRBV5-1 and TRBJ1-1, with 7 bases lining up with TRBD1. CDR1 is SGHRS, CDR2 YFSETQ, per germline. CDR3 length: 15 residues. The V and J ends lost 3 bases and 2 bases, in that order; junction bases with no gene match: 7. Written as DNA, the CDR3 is TGCGCCAGCAGCTCGAAGACAGGGACCAACACTGAAGCTTTCTTT. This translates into CASSSKTGTNTEAFF.

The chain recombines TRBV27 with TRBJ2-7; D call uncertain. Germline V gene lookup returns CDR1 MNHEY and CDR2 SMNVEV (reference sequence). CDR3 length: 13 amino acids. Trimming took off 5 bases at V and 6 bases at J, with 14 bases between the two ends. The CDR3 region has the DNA TGTGCCAGCAGTCCTACCCGGAGACTCGAGCAGTACTTC. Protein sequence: CASSPTRRLEQYF.

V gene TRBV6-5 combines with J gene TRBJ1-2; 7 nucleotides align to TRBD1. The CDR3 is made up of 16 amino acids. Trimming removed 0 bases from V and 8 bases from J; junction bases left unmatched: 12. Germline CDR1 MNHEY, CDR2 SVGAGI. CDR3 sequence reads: CASSYSEGGLGWGYTF. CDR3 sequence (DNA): TGTGCCAGCAGTTACTCTGAAGGGGGCCTGGGGTGGGGCTACACCTTC.

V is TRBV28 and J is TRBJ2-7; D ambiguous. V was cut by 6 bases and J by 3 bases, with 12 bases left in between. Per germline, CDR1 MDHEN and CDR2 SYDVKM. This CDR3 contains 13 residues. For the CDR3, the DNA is TGTGCCAGCAGCCCCTCCTATTACTACGAGCAGTACTTC. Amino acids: CASSPSYYYEQYF.

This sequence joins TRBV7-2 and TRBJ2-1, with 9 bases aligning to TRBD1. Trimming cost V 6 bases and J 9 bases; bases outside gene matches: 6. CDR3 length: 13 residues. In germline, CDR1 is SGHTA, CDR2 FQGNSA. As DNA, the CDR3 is TGTGCCAGCAGGAATACAGGGGGCGGTGAGCAGTTCTTC. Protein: CASRNTGGGEQFF.

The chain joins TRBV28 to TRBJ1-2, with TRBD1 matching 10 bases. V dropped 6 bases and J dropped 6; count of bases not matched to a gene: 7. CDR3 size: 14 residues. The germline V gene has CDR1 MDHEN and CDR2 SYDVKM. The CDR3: CASSTTGGADGYTF. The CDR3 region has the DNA TGTGCCAGCAGCACGACAGGGGGCGCTGATGGCTACACCTTC.

The CDR3 nucleotides are TGTGCCTGGAGACGACTAGCGGGAGGAGAGCAGTACTTC. It yields the protein CAWRRLAGGEQYF. The chain has TRBV30 and TRBJ2-7; 13 nucleotides align to TRBD2. The CDR3 is 13 residues long. CDR1 and CDR2 (germline): GTSNPN, SVGIG (reference sequence). V dropped 3 bases and J dropped 7; count of bases not matched to a gene: 3.